Presented here are 24 T cell receptor beta chains from one specimen sequenced in a study of vaccination and CD4 T cells after COVID-19. Treatment denoted: approximately 11-day PBMC culture with coronavirus spike peptide pools or control peptides (ViraFEST assay). An unexposed donor provided the CD4+ T cells, which were collected before the COVID-19 pandemic (2011-2018). No cognate antigen is known for these TCRs. The Oncomine TCR Beta short-read assay sequenced DNA from cultured CD4+ T cells. Via MiXCR, TCRdb re-called the PCR reads, giving one row per CDR3 protein. The profile covers over 550 distinct CDR3 sequences, with about an eighth appearing a single time and 32% taken by the ten largest. Material: CD4+ T cells from blood, cultured in vitro. Every receptor here comes from a human donor in good health.

This clonotype is labeled as medium-sized. V and J are TRBV20-1 and TRBJ1-4; D is perhaps TRBD1 (5 bases). The germline V and J ends were trimmed by 3 bases and 7 bases, with 6 bases remaining between them. The CDR3 totals 11 residues. Germline CDR1 reads DFQATT; CDR2 reads SNEGSKA (reference sequence). For the CDR3, the DNA is TGCAGTGCTAGGGGGGTTGAAAAACTGTTTTTT. Translating it yields CSARGVEKLFF.

By frequency in the sample, this clonotype is large (0.1 to 1%). The chain has TRBV20-1 and TRBJ1-5; 7 positions agree with TRBD1. The CDR3 extends over 14 amino acids. Losses at the gene ends were 2 bases for V and 1 base for J; bases not matched to a gene: 2. The germline V gene has CDR1 DFQATT and CDR2 SNEGSKA (reference sequence). CDR3 loop: CSARRGPSNQPQHF. As DNA, the CDR3 is TGCAGTGCTAGAAGGGGGCCCAGCAATCAGCCCCAGCATTTT.

This rearrangement joins TRBV9 to TRBJ2-7, with TRBD1 matching over 7 bases. CDR3 length equals 12 residues. V dropped 4 bases and J dropped 3; count of bases not matched to a gene: 1. Germline V CDR1 and CDR2: SGDLS, YYNGEE. The DNA for the CDR3 is TGTGCCAGCAGCAGGGACAGCTACGAGCAGTACTTC. It yields the protein CASSRDSYEQYF.

By sample share, this clonotype is large. Sequence at one end of the junction differs from germline and may be a read error. The V and J genes are TRBV15 and TRBJ2-5; D remains ambiguous. This CDR3 has 13 residues. Germline CDR1 LNHNV, CDR2 YYDKDF (reference sequence). The CDR3 bases are TGTGCCACCAGCAGAGACCCCCAAGGGACCCAGTACTTC. It specifies CATSRDPQGTQYF.

By frequency in the sample, this clonotype is large (0.1 to 1%). The chain employs TRBV24-1 and TRBJ2-5; 9 positions match TRBD1. CDR1 is KGHDR, CDR2 SFDVKD, per germline. The CDR3 has 14 residues. J lost 5 bases, V lost 4 bases, and 4 bases had no gene match. CDR3 sequence: CATSDPGQGETQYF. For the CDR3, the DNA is TGTGCCACCAGTGACCCCGGACAGGGGGAGACCCAGTACTTC.

This clonotype is large within its sample. J is TRBJ2-7 and V is TRBV24-1, with D tentatively TRBD2 (6 bases). V was pared by 0 bases and J by 6 bases, with 14 bases between. The CDR3 has 15 residues. CDR1 KGHDR and CDR2 SFDVKD come from the germline V gene. The CDR3 nucleotides are TGTGCCACCAGTGATTTGCGGAGGGGCATGGTCGAGCAGTACTTC. Translating it yields CATSDLRRGMVEQYF.

This CDR3 is CASSLGQYSSYEQYF. The DNA for the CDR3 is TGTGCCAGCAGTTTAGGTCAGTACAGCTCCTACGAGCAGTACTTC. The chain uses TRBV12-3 or TRBV12-4 and TRBJ2-7; unclear D gene. Trimming took off 1 base at V and 0 bases at J, with 10 bases between the two ends. The CDR3 spans 15 residues.

This clonotype qualifies as hyperexpanded. The chain uses TRBV7-2 and TRBJ2-5, with D unclear. CDR1 is SGHTA and CDR2 is FQGNSA in the germline V gene. Deletions cut 2 bases from V and 0 bases from J, with 7 bases between. CDR3 length equals 14 residues. This CDR3 is CASSLSHHQETQYF. CDR3 nucleotide sequence: TGTGCCAGCAGCTTATCCCACCACCAAGAGACCCAGTACTTC.

This clonotype ranks as medium-sized (0.01 to 0.1%). The junction does not match germline at one end; this may be a read error. The chain couples TRBV20-1 to TRBJ2-1; 12 bases fit TRBD1. This CDR3 spans 13 amino acids. In germline, CDR1 is DFQATT, CDR2 SNEGSKA (reference sequence). CDR3 sequence reads: CSAETAGTGGMVF. The CDR3 DNA sequence: TGCAGTGCGGAGACAGCCGGGACAGGGGGCATGGTCTTC.

This clonotype is labeled large. CDR3 protein: CASSALYGYTF. CDR3 in DNA: TGTGCCAGCAGTGCCCTCTATGGCTACACCTTC. The chain joins TRBV2 to TRBJ1-2, with unresolved D. Germline CDR1 and CDR2: SNHLY and FYNNEI. The V and J ends lost 4 bases and 4 bases respectively, with 4 bases between them. The CDR3 contains 11 residues.

Comment on this clonotype: A much larger clone differs by one base, so this may be a read error. The chain joins TRBV11-2 to TRBJ2-5; 7 nucleotides align to TRBD2. With V trimmed by 8 bases and J by 2 bases, 5 bases remained unmatched. The CDR3 is 13 amino acids. Per the germline V gene, CDR1 is SGHAT and CDR2 is FQNNGV. As DNA, the CDR3 is TGTGCCAGCTGGGGGGGGGAACAAGAGACCCAGTACTTC. Translated, it gives CASWGGEQETQYF.

By frequency in the sample, this clonotype is medium-sized. Here the CDR3 reads CASSPPSGRTGELFF. DNA of the CDR3: TGTGCCAGCAGTCCCCCCTCCGGGAGGACCGGGGAGCTGTTTTTT. This chain connects TRBV28 to TRBJ2-2, with 7 bases that match TRBD2. The CDR3 extends over 15 amino acids. CDR1 and CDR2 from the germline V gene are MDHEN and SYDVKM. Trimming removed 5 bases from V and 5 bases from J; junction bases left unmatched: 8.

The chain combines TRBV19 with TRBJ2-5; no definite D call. Trimming took 2 bases from V and 8 from J, leaving 15 bases between them. CDR1 and CDR2 from the germline V gene are LNHDA and SQIVND (reference sequence). The CDR3 runs 14 residues. CDR3 sequence: CASSIQNVPSTQYF. The CDR3 DNA reads TGTGCCAGTAGTATACAAAATGTTCCGTCCACCCAGTACTTC.

This clonotype was seen only a few times. The rearrangement links TRBV5-5 to TRBJ2-3, with D uncertain. The germline V gene has CDR1 SGHKS and CDR2 YYEKEE (reference sequence). There are 14 residues in the CDR3. The ends were cut back, 1 base at V and 7 bases at J, with 13 bases in the middle. The CDR3 loop is CASSLSVPRHTQYF. Written as DNA, the CDR3 is TGTGCCAGCAGCTTGTCAGTCCCCCGCCATACGCAGTATTTT.

By share, this clonotype ranks as medium-sized. The rearrangement links TRBV20-1 to TRBJ1-4, with D possibly matching TRBD1 (6 bases). The CDR3 extends over 13 amino acids. Germline-derived CDR1 and CDR2 are DFQATT and SNEGSKA (reference sequence). Trimming removed 6 bases from V and 4 bases from J, with 12 bases in between. The DNA of the CDR3 is TGCAGTGCCTCTCGACAGGATAATGAAAAACTGTTTTTT. Its protein is CSASRQDNEKLFF.

This clonotype is medium-sized (0.01 to 0.1%) in the sample. The chain recombines TRBV19 with TRBJ1-5, with D possibly being TRBD1 (6 bases). The germline V gene encodes CDR1 LNHDA and CDR2 SQIVND (reference sequence). The CDR3 totals 15 residues. The V end was cut by 3 bases, the J end by 4 bases, with 13 bases between. The CDR3 DNA reads TGTGCCAGTAGTATTTTCGGACAGCTTAATCAGCCCCAGCATTTT. It is translated as CASSIFGQLNQPQHF.

This clonotype ranks as large. V and J are TRBV6-4 and TRBJ2-1, with 8 bases matching TRBD2. Germline assignment: CDR1 MRHNA and CDR2 SNTAGT. There are 15 residues in the CDR3. Unmatched junction bases numbered 7, after V lost 2 bases and J lost 7 bases. This chain's CDR3 is CASSDRAGVINEQFF. Written as DNA, the CDR3 is TGTGCCAGCAGTGACCGAGCGGGAGTTATTAATGAGCAGTTCTTC.

As DNA, the CDR3 is TGTGCCAGTAGTTTAGGGGGCCACTATGGCTACACCTTC. It specifies CASSLGGHYGYTF. This chain uses TRBV19 with TRBJ1-2; 7 bases line up with TRBD1. Germline CDR1 LNHDA, CDR2 SQIVND (reference sequence). The junction had 3 bases not matched to a gene; V was cut back by 5 bases and J by 3 bases. The CDR3 is 13 amino acids.

The genes are TRBV18 and TRBJ1-3; the match to TRBD1 covers 7 bases. The CDR3 totals 16 residues. CDR1 KGHSH and CDR2 LQKENI come from the germline V gene. J was trimmed by 0 bases and V by 5 bases; bases with no gene match: 7. The CDR3 sequence: CASSTGTASSGNTIYF. CDR3 nucleotide sequence: TGTGCCAGCTCAACCGGGACAGCGAGCTCTGGAAACACCATATATTTT.

This clonotype was counted only a few times. The chain employs TRBV9 and TRBJ2-7; D is perhaps TRBD1 (7 bases). V dropped 1 base and J dropped 4 bases, with 18 bases sitting between them. Germline lookup yields CDR1 SGDLS and CDR2 YYNGEE. CDR3 length: 16 residues. The CDR3 region has the DNA TGTGCCAGCAGCGTATTAGGAGGGGGCGCATTATACGAGCAGTACTTC. This sequence encodes CASSVLGGGALYEQYF.

This clonotype is medium-sized in the sample. The chain uses TRBV6-1 and TRBJ1-1, with a weak D call TRBD1 (6 bases). Trimming removed 8 bases from V and 11 bases from J, with 21 bases in between. The germline V gene encodes CDR1 MNHNS and CDR2 SASEGT. The CDR3 length is 13 residues. This CDR3 is CASGAVAGVLAFF. The CDR3 bases are TGTGCCAGCGGGGCGGTAGCAGGGGTTCTGGCTTTCTTT.

This clonotype was detected only a few times. The chain has TRBV28 and TRBJ2-1, with 9 bases identical to TRBD2. The ends lost 4 bases at V and 8 bases at J; junction bases unmatched: 18. The germline V gene has CDR1 MDHEN and CDR2 SYDVKM. This CDR3 region has 18 residues. For the CDR3, the DNA is TGTGCCAGCAGTTCCCCCGGACTAGCGACGCACGGGATACATGAGCAGTTCTTC. It encodes CASSSPGLATHGIHEQFF. The full variable domain, with the rest looked up from reference TRBV28 and TRBJ2-1, is DVKVTQSSRYLVKRTGEKVFLECVQDMDHENMFWYRQDPGLGLRLIYFSYDVKMKEKGDIPEGYSVSREKKERFSLILESASTNQTSMYLCASSSPGLATHGIHEQFFGPGTRLTVL.

This clonotype is categorized as medium-sized. The chain couples TRBV6-1 to TRBJ2-2; TRBD2 might be the D (7 bases). CDR1 and CDR2 (germline): MNHNS, SASEGT. V lost 7 bases and J 6 bases, leaving 21 bases between the germline ends. CDR3 length: 16 amino acids. CDR3 nucleotides: TGTGCCAGCACCCCTCGTCCGGCGGGGGCTGCCGGGGAGCTGTTTTTT. As protein: CASTPRPAGAAGELFF.

By share, this clonotype ranks as large. V usage is TRBV7-3 and J usage is TRBJ1-2; D unresolved. Germline V gene data show CDR1 as SGHTA and CDR2 as FQGTGA. Trimming left V 5 bases short and J 2 bases short, with 12 bases between. This CDR3 has 14 amino acids. The CDR3 bases are TGTGCCAGCAGCCCTGACGGTCGGAACTATGGCTACACCTTC. It translates to CASSPDGRNYGYTF.